Below are 28 T cell receptor beta chains sequenced from a single sample in a study of type 1 regulatory T cells. MiXCR, applied by TCRdb to the reads, yields one record per CDR3 protein. The sample gives approximately 97,000 distinct CDR3 sequences, around a third of which show up once; roughly 2.2% is in the top ten. Sequencing was performed on CD4+ T cells, either the whole sample or a sorted fraction (not recorded which). The source is a human donor in good health.

CDR3 in amino acids: CSAIRGLYNEQFF. For the CDR3, the DNA is TGCAGTGCCATTCGCGGGCTCTACAATGAGCAGTTCTTC. V and J are TRBV20-1 and TRBJ2-1; D is perhaps TRBD2 (5 bases). The CDR3 contains 13 residues. The ends were cut back, 6 bases at V and 3 bases at J, with 12 bases in the middle. Germline V CDR1 and CDR2: DFQATT, SNEGSKA (reference sequence).

The chain has TRBV4-1 and TRBJ1-5; D is unresolved. The CDR3 has 15 residues. V was shortened by 0 bases and J by 0 bases, with 6 bases between the two germline ends. Germline CDR1 is MGHRA and CDR2 is YSYEKL. The CDR3 DNA follows: TGCGCCAGCAGCCAAGACAGGAATAGCAATCAGCCCCAGCATTTT. Its protein is CASSQDRNSNQPQHF.

The chain is built from TRBV20-1 and TRBJ2-2, with TRBD2 matching 10 bases. The germline V gene encodes CDR1 DFQATT and CDR2 SNEGSKA (reference sequence). The CDR3 contains 16 residues. The trim removed 6 bases at V and 0 bases at J, leaving 7 bases unmatched. The DNA for the CDR3 is TGCAGTGCCCCTCCTAGCGGGAGTGCGAACACCGGGGAGCTGTTTTTT. Protein product: CSAPPSGSANTGELFF.

The chain has TRBV2 and TRBJ2-6, with D perhaps matching TRBD1 (5 bases). The germline V gene encodes CDR1 SNHLY and CDR2 FYNNEI. Trimming pared 10 bases from V and 0 bases from J, leaving 10 bases between. The CDR3 runs to 14 residues. DNA for the CDR3: TGTGCCACCCAAGGGGTCTCTGGGGCCAACGTCCTGACTTTC. This sequence encodes CATQGVSGANVLTF. The complete variable domain, with remaining parts taken from reference TRBV2 and TRBJ2-6, reads EPEVTQTPSHQVTQMGQEVILRCVPISNHLYFYWYRQILGQKVEFLVSFYNNEISEKSEIFDDQFSVERPDGSNFTLKIRSTKLEDSAMYFCATQGVSGANVLTFGAGSRLTVL.

The gene calls are TRBV5-4 and TRBJ2-1; D is possibly TRBD2 (5 bases). CDR1 and CDR2 from the germline V gene are SGHNT and YYREEE (reference sequence). V was clipped by 0 bases and J by 9 bases, with 16 bases between them. The CDR3 loop spans 15 amino acids. The CDR3 protein is CASSLGRSALGEQFF. The CDR3 DNA reads TGTGCCAGCAGCTTGGGGAGGTCGGCGTTGGGTGAGCAGTTCTTC.

J is TRBJ2-5 and V is TRBV20-1; TRBD2 matches 10 bases. J was trimmed by 5 bases and V by 6 bases; bases with no gene match: 12. The CDR3 has 15 amino acids. Germline CDR1 is DFQATT and CDR2 is SNEGSKA (reference sequence). In DNA, the CDR3 is TGCAGTGCCCCAGGACTAGCGGTAGGACGGGAGACCCAGTACTTC. Its protein product is CSAPGLAVGRETQYF.

The chain combines TRBV9 with TRBJ2-3; D not certain. There are 14 residues in the CDR3. The germline V gene encodes CDR1 SGDLS and CDR2 YYNGEE. V gave up 3 bases and J gave up 2 bases, with 10 bases separating them. The CDR3 is CASSANPDTDTQYF. CDR3 bases: TGTGCCAGCAGCGCGAACCCCGACACAGATACGCAGTATTTT.

In this sample, this clonotype turned up a few times. Here the CDR3 reads CASSLGPVREQYF. Written as DNA, the CDR3 is TGTGCCAGCAGTTTAGGCCCAGTCAGGGAGCAGTACTTC. The chain has TRBV12-3 or TRBV12-4 and TRBJ2-7; the D is unclear. This CDR3 contains 13 residues. V gave up 1 base and J gave up 7 bases, with 11 bases separating them.

This rearrangement joins TRBV12-3 or TRBV12-4 to TRBJ2-2; D is unclear. V was shortened by 6 bases and J by 0 bases, with 2 bases between the two germline ends. The length of the CDR3 is 12 residues. CDR3 coding DNA: TGTGCCAGCAGCACGAACACCGGGGAGCTGTTTTTT. Its protein is CASSTNTGELFF.

The rearrangement joins TRBV12-3 or TRBV12-4 to TRBJ2-1; 8 bases line up with TRBD2. V was clipped by 6 bases and J by 6 bases; unmatched bases: 7. The CDR3 is made up of 14 amino acids. The CDR3 is CASRKREGLNEQFF. Written as DNA, the CDR3 is TGTGCCAGCAGGAAACGGGAGGGGCTCAATGAGCAGTTCTTC.

The CDR3 sequence: CASSLIAGAGDTQYF. CDR3 bases: TGCGCCAGCAGTCTTATAGCGGGAGCAGGAGATACGCAGTATTTT. J is TRBJ2-3 and V is TRBV5-1; 9 bases are a match to TRBD2. CDR1 is SGHRS, CDR2 YFSETQ, per germline. The CDR3 extends over 15 amino acids. The junction had 9 bases not matched to a gene; V was cut back by 5 bases and J by 5 bases.

This clonotype was seen a few times. The V and J genes are TRBV3-1 and TRBJ1-6; D perhaps matches TRBD1 (5 bases). The CDR3 has 14 residues. Looked up from germline, CDR1 is LGHDT and CDR2 is YNNKEL (reference sequence). V shed 3 bases and J shed 10 bases, with 13 bases lying between them. The CDR3 region has the DNA TGTGCCAGCAGCCACTGGGGCGAAGGGTCACCCCTCCACTTT. Translating gives CASSHWGEGSPLHF.

J is TRBJ2-6 and V is TRBV27; TRBD2 is a possible D gene (5 bases). V dropped 5 bases and J dropped 0 bases, with 20 bases sitting between them. Germline loops: CDR1 MNHEY, CDR2 SMNVEV (reference sequence). The CDR3 covers 19 residues. The CDR3, as DNA: TGTGCCAGCAGTCAATACCCCGCAGTGGGGAGCTCTGGGGCCAACGTCCTGACTTTC. As protein: CASSQYPAVGSSGANVLTF. Full variable domain (missing parts from reference TRBV27 and TRBJ2-6): EAQVTQNPRYLITVTGKKLTVTCSQNMNHEYMSWYRQDPGLGLRQIYYSMNVEVTDKGDVPEGYKVSRKEKRNFPLILESPSPNQTSLYFCASSQYPAVGSSGANVLTFGAGSRLTVL.

This clonotype was seen many times. The junction differs from germline at one of its ends, possibly a read error. This sequence joins TRBV7-8 and TRBJ2-6, with D perhaps matching TRBD1 or TRBD2 (5 bases each). This CDR3 region has 17 residues. Germline CDR1 SGHVS, CDR2 FQNEAQ. CDR3 residues: CASSWAPGSSGANVLTF. CDR3 sequence (DNA): TGTGCAAGCAGCTGGGCCCCAGGGAGCTCTGGGGCCAACGTCCTGACTTTC.

This clonotype was detected only a few times. V is TRBV20-1 and J is TRBJ2-5; 10 bases are shared with TRBD2. Germline CDR1 reads DFQATT; CDR2 reads SNEGSKA (reference sequence). This CDR3 contains 14 residues. Trimming took 6 bases from V and 3 from J; bases not matched to a gene: 7. CDR3 bases: TGCAGTGCGGAATCCGGACTAGCGGAAGAGACCCAGTACTTC. It is translated as CSAESGLAEETQYF.

J is TRBJ2-7 and V is TRBV29-1, with D tentatively TRBD2 (5 bases). The CDR3 has 13 residues. Germline V gene lookup returns CDR1 SQVTM and CDR2 ANQGSEA. Trimming shortened V by 7 bases and J by 5 bases, and 18 bases separated the two germline ends. The CDR3 loop is CSGGSSMVDEQYF. The CDR3 DNA reads TGCAGCGGAGGGTCTTCGATGGTGGACGAGCAGTACTTC.

This chain joins TRBV6-2 or TRBV6-3 and TRBJ2-2; D not certain. CDR3 length: 14 amino acids. Trimming took off 0 bases at V and 3 bases at J, with 5 bases between the two ends. The V gene's germline CDR1 is MNHEY and CDR2 SVGEGT. The CDR3 DNA sequence: TGTGCCAGCAGTTACTCGATGGACACCGGGGAGCTGTTTTTT. Translated, it gives CASSYSMDTGELFF.

This clonotype was seen a handful of times. This chain connects TRBV6-2 or TRBV6-3 to TRBJ1-2, with a tentative D call TRBD1 (5 bases). Trimming shortened V by 2 bases and J by 6 bases, and 10 bases separated the two germline ends. Germline CDR1 MNHEY, CDR2 SVGEGT. The CDR3 is 13 residues long. The CDR3 protein is CASSYTGGHGYTF. The CDR3 coding sequence is TGTGCCAGCAGTTACACCGGGGGACATGGCTACACCTTC.

V is TRBV5-1 and J is TRBJ2-1, with a weak D call TRBD2 (6 bases). This CDR3 has 14 amino acids. Germline values: CDR1 SGHRS, CDR2 YFSETQ. Trimming stripped 4 bases from V and 3 bases from J, with 11 bases between. The CDR3 region is CASSGTDLYNEQFF. The CDR3 DNA reads as TGCGCCAGCAGCGGGACTGACCTCTACAATGAGCAGTTCTTC.

Turning to this clonotype: This may arise from a read error, as a much more abundant clone is one base away. The CDR3: CASSPTSGLSYNEQFF. DNA for the CDR3: TGCGCCAGCAGTCCGACTAGCGGGCTCTCCTACAATGAGCAGTTCTTC. V usage is TRBV5-1 and J usage is TRBJ2-1, with 10 positions matching TRBD2. Germline lookup yields CDR1 SGHRS and CDR2 YFSETQ. This CDR3 contains 16 residues. The V and J ends lost 5 bases and 0 bases, in that order; junction bases with no gene match: 5.

The chain recombines TRBV5-1 with TRBJ2-1, with D maybe TRBD1 (5 bases). Trimming stripped 5 bases from V and 7 bases from J, with 19 bases between. The V gene's germline CDR1 is SGHRS and CDR2 YFSETQ. CDR3 length: 15 amino acids. CDR3 region: CASRGVGAQGNEQFF. Written as DNA, the CDR3 is TGCGCCAGCAGGGGTGTAGGGGCGCAAGGGAATGAGCAGTTCTTC.

V and J are TRBV20-1 and TRBJ2-7; 7 bases align to TRBD1. This CDR3 is built from 15 residues. Germline V lookup: CDR1 DFQATT, CDR2 SNEGSKA (reference sequence). With V trimmed by 6 bases and J by 4 bases, 15 bases remained unmatched. CDR3 in amino acids: CSAPQPTGRQYEQYF. The CDR3 DNA reads as TGCAGTGCCCCGCAGCCGACAGGGAGACAATACGAGCAGTACTTC.

The chain recombines TRBV29-1 with TRBJ2-3; D ambiguous. V was shortened by 5 bases and J by 3 bases, with 18 bases between the two germline ends. This CDR3 has 15 residues. CDR1 SQVTM and CDR2 ANQGSEA come from the germline V gene. In DNA form, the CDR3 reads TGCAGCGTTCTCTTGACCGCCCCTCGAACAGATACGCAGTATTTT. This translates into CSVLLTAPRTDTQYF.

This sequence joins TRBV19 and TRBJ2-4, with unresolved D. The CDR3 covers 11 residues. Looked up from germline, CDR1 is LNHDA and CDR2 is SQIVND (reference sequence). Deletions cut 6 bases from V and 6 bases from J, with 6 bases between. The CDR3 bases are TGTGCCAGTAGGGTCAGAAACATTCAGTACTTC. Translating it yields CASRVRNIQYF.

Regarding this clonotype: One end of the junction varies from germline; a read error may be responsible. The chain joins TRBV23-1 to TRBJ2-1; D ambiguous. TRBV23-1 is treated as an ORF (open reading frame) with a function not yet certain. CDR3 length: 16 residues. The CDR3 DNA is TGCGCCTGCAGTCAATCAAAAGCGCCTCTCTGCAATGAGCAGTTCTTC. Its translation: CACSQSKAPLCNEQFF.

J is TRBJ2-7 and V is TRBV20-1, with D hard to call. Germline loops: CDR1 DFQATT, CDR2 SNEGSKA (reference sequence). Deletions cut 0 bases from V and 5 bases from J, with 8 bases between. This CDR3 is built from 12 residues. The CDR3 loop is CSARDIRNEQYF. CDR3 DNA sequence: TGCAGTGCTAGAGATATTCGAAACGAGCAGTACTTC.

The V call is TRBV2, the J call TRBJ2-1; D is ambiguous. The CDR3 covers 14 residues. Germline-derived CDR1 and CDR2 are SNHLY and FYNNEI. Between the trimmed V and J ends, which lost 6 bases and 7 bases, there was a span of 16 bases. The CDR3 loop reads CASSRTTLRNEQFF. CDR3 coding DNA: TGTGCCAGCAGCAGGACCACGCTGAGGAATGAGCAGTTCTTC.

This clonotype has a handful of counts. V and J are TRBV5-4 and TRBJ2-5; the D is unclear. The CDR3 runs to 11 residues. Germline V lookup: CDR1 SGHNT, CDR2 YYREEE (reference sequence). The V end lost 4 bases, the J end lost 3 bases, and 4 bases lay between the germline ends. CDR3 loop: CASSGEETQYF. CDR3 nucleotide sequence: TGTGCCAGCAGCGGGGAAGAGACCCAGTACTTC.